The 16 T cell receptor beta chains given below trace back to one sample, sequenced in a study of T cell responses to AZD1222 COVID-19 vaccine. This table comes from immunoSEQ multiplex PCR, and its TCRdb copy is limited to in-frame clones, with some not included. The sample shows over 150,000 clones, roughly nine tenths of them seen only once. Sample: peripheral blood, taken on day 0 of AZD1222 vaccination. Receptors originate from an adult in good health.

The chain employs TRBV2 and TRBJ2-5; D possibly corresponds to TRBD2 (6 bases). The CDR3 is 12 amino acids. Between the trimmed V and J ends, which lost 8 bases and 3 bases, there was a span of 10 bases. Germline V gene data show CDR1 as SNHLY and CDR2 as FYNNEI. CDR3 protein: CASSASEETQYF. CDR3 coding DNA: TGTGCCAGCTCCGCTAGCGAAGAGACCCAGTACTTC.

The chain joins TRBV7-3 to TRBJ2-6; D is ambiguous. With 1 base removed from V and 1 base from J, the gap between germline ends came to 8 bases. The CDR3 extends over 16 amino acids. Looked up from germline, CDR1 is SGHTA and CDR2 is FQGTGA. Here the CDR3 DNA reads TGTGCCAGCAGCTTAATCCCGACTTCTGGGGCCAACGTCCTGACTTTC. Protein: CASSLIPTSGANVLTF.

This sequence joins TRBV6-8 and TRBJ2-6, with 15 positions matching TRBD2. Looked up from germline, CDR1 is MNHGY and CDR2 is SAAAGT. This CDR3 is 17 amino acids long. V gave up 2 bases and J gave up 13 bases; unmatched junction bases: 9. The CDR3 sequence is CASSYPGTSGGSQVLTF. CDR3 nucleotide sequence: TGTGCCAGCAGTTACCCCGGGACTAGCGGGGGGTCGCAAGTCCTGACTTTC.

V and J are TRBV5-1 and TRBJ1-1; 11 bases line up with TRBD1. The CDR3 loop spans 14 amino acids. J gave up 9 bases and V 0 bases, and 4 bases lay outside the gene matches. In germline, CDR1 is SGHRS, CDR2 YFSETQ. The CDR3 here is CASSLGGTGGKAFF. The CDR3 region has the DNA TGCGCCAGCAGCTTGGGCGGGACAGGGGGTAAAGCTTTCTTT.

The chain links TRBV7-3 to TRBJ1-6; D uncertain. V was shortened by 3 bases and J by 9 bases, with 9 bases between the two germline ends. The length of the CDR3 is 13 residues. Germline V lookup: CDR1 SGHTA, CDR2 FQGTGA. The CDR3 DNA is TGTGCCAGCAGCTTCGGGAAGGGTTCACCCCTCCACTTT. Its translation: CASSFGKGSPLHF.

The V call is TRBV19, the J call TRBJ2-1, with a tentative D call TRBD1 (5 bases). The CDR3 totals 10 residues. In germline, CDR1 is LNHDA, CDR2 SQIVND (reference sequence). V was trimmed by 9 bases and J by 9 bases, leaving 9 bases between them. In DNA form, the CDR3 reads TGTGCCAGAGCCAGGGCTGAGCAGTTCTTC. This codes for CARARAEQFF.

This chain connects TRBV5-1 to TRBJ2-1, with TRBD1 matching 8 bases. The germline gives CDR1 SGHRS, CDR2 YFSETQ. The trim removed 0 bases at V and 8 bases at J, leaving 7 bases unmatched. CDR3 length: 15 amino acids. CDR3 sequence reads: CASSLGGTGWDEQFF. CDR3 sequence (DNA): TGCGCCAGCAGCTTGGGTGGGACAGGTTGGGATGAGCAGTTCTTC.

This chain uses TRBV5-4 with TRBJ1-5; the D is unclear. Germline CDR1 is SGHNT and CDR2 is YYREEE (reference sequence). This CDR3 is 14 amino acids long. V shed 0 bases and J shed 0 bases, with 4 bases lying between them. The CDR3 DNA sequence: TGTGCCAGCAGCTTGGGGAATAGCAATCAGCCCCAGCATTTT. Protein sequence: CASSLGNSNQPQHF.

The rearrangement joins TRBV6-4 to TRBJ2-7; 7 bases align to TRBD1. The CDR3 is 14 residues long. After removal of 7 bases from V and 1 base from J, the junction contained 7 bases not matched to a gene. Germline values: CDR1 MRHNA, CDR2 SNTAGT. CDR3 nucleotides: TGTGCCAGCACCCGACAGGGCAGGTCCTACGAGCAGTACTTC. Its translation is CASTRQGRSYEQYF.

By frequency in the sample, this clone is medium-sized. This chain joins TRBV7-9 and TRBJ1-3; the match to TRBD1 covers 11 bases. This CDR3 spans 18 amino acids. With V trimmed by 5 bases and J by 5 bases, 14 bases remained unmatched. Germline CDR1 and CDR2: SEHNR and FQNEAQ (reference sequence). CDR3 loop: CASSPGQGAPDRRNTIYF. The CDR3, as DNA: TGTGCCAGCAGCCCCGGACAGGGGGCGCCTGATAGGAGAAACACCATATATTTT.

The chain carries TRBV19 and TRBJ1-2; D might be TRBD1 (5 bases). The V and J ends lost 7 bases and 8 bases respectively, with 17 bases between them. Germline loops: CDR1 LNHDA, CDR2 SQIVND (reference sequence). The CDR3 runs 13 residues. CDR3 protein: CASTLRGFEGYTF. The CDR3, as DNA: TGTGCCAGTACCCTCCGGGGGTTTGAAGGCTACACCTTC.

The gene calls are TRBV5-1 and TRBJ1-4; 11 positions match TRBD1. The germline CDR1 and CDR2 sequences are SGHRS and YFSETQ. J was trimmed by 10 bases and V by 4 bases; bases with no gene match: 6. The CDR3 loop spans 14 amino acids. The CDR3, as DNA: TGCGCCAGCAGCCCAGGGACAGGGGGACTAAAACTGTTTTTT. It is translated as CASSPGTGGLKLFF. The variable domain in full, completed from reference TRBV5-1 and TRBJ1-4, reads KAGVTQTPRYLIKTRGQQVTLSCSPISGHRSVSWYQQTPGQGLQFLFEYFSETQRNKGNFPGRFSGRQFSNSRSEMNVSTLELGDSALYLCASSPGTGGLKLFFGSGTQLSVL.

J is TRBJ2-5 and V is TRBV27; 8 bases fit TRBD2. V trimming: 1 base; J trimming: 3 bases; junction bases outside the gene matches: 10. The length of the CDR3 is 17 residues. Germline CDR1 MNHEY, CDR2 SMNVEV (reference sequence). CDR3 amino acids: CASSLFAGARGEETQYF. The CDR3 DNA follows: TGTGCCAGCAGTTTATTTGCGGGGGCGCGGGGGGAAGAGACCCAGTACTTC.

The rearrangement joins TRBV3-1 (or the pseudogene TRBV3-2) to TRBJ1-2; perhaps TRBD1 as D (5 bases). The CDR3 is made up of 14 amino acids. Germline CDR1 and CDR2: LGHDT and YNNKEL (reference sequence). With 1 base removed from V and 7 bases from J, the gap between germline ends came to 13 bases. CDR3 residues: CASSQVGGSVGYTF. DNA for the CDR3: TGTGCCAGCAGCCAAGTTGGGGGAAGTGTTGGCTACACCTTC.

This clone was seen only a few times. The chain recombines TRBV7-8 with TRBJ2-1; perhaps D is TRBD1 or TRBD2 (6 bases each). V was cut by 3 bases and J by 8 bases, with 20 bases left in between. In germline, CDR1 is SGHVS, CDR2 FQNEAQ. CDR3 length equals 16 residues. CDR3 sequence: CASSFYPGAVQDEQFF. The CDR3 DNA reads TGTGCCAGCAGCTTTTACCCGGGGGCCGTACAGGATGAGCAGTTCTTC.

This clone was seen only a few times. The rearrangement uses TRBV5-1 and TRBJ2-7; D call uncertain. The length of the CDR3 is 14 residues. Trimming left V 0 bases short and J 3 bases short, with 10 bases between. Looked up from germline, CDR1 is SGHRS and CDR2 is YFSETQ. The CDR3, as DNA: TGCGCCAGCAGCTTGGCCCCAGAATTCTACGAGCAGTACTTC. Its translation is CASSLAPEFYEQYF.